This record looks at one T cell receptor (beta chain) sequence and its context. Antigen specificity is unknown. CDR1 and CDR2 from the germline V gene are DFQATT and SNEGSKA (reference sequence). V lost 0 bases, J lost 2 bases, and 14 bases lay in between. The CDR3 loop spans 15 amino acids. The data derive from a study of Graves' ophthalmopathy and Graves' hyperthyroidism. Study observations and caveats: Classification of ophthalmopathy versus stable hyperthyroidism by a 13-signature model yielded 85% to 90% sensitivity and about 81% specificity. Ophthalmopathy progression was predicted by the model at less than 71% sensitivity and under 75% specificity.

Researchers took RNA transcripts and amplified TCR beta CDR3 regions from them. Scientists carried out first-round RT-PCR using HTBI primers and then a second-round multiplex PCR. Each CDR3 protein is one row after TCRdb ran MiXCR on the multiplex PCR reads. Of hundreds of thousands of distinct CDR3 sequences listed, just over 40% are singletons. Other autoimmune diseases, uncontrolled infections, pregnancy or lactation ruled patients out of participation. This clonotype was obtained from an adult man with Graves' ophthalmopathy. The sequenced sample consisted of peripheral blood. V and J are TRBV20-1 and TRBJ2-7; no clear D. CDR3 in amino acids: CSARDQESMTYEQYF. The DNA of the CDR3 is TGCAGTGCTAGAGATCAAGAGAGTATGACCTACGAGCAGTACTTC.